This TCR beta chain comes out of a study of blood T cell repertoires in COVID-19. Authors' data handling: Reference gene primer amplification in the assay estimated nucleated cell counts. TCRdb keeps only in-frame clones here, not all; method: immunoSEQ multiplex PCR. Clone size and the V and J calls come from that table; the DNA yielded D and trimming. This table holds about 480,000 clones, approximately 90% found once. This CDR3 spans 16 amino acids. Between the trimmed V and J ends, which lost 4 bases and 1 base, there was a span of 12 bases. Germline CDR1 is KGHDR and CDR2 is SFDVKD. Sequencing input: PBMCs or T cells enriched from blood (not recorded which). This clonotype was obtained from a woman aged 40 to 50 who had recovered from COVID-19. The rearrangement links TRBV24-1 to TRBJ2-2; D may be TRBD1 (6 bases). The CDR3 is CATSDSTGLNTGELFF. The CDR3 DNA reads TGTGCCACCAGTGACTCTACAGGGCTGAACACCGGGGAGCTGTTTTTT.